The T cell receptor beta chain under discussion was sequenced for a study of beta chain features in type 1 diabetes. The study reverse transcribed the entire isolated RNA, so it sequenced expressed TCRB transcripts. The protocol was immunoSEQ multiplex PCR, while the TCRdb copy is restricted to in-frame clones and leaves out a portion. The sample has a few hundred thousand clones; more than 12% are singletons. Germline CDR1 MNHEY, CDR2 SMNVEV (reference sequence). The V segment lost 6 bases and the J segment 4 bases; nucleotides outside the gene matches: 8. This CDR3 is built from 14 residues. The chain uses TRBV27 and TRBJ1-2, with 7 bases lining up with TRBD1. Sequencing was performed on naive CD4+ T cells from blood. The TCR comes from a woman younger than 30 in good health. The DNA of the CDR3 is TGTGCCAGCAGGCCGGACAGGAGTCCCTATGGCTACACCTTC. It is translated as CASRPDRSPYGYTF.